These T cell receptor beta chains were read from a single sample in a study of T cell changes during pregnancy in multiple sclerosis. The protocol was immunoSEQ multiplex PCR, while the TCRdb copy is restricted to in-frame clones and leaves out a portion. The table lists around 35,000 clones, 90% of them singletons. Material: CD8+ T cells from peripheral blood mononuclear cells, obtained after pregnancy. These receptors were collected from a female donor with multiple sclerosis, enrolled in a pregnancy study. Both conserved end residues are part of each CDR3. The D gene is left open where the match is weak. Clone size is stated in some rows and not others, as once, few, many or a class when expanded.

d_gene	v_gene	abundance	j_gene	CDR3nt	CDR3aa
TRBD2	TRBV27	once	TRBJ2-3	TGTGCCAGCAGTACCCAGACTAGCTTAACAGATACGCAGTATTTT	CASSTQTSLTDTQYF
TRBD2	TRBV27	.	TRBJ2-1	TGTGCCAGCAGTTGGACTAGTCGTCATGAGCAGTTCTTC	CASSWTSRHEQFF
.	TRBV7-2	few	TRBJ2-6	TGTGCCAGCAGCTTATCGGGCCAGGGATTCTCTGGGGCCAACGTCCTGACTTTC	CASSLSGQGFSGANVLTF
.	TRBV5-5	.	TRBJ2-7	TGTGCCAGCAGCTTGGGTGGAGGCCCCTACGAGCAGTACTTC	CASSLGGGPYEQYF
TRBD1	TRBV6-1	.	TRBJ1-3	TGTGCCAGCAGTGAAAGGACAGGGGATTCCGGAAACACCATATATTTT	CASSERTGDSGNTIYF
.	TRBV5-1	.	TRBJ1-4	TGCGCCAGCAGCTTGGGGGCCCCTACCGCTGAAAAACTGTTTTTT	CASSLGAPTAEKLFF
.	TRBV2	.	TRBJ1-2	TGTGCCAGCAGTGACCCCCCCGGGGGGCGGTATGGCTACACCTTC	CASSDPPGGRYGYTF
TRBD1	TRBV14	.	TRBJ2-5	TGTGCCAGCAGCCCTGGACAGGCGACCCCGGAGACCCAGTACTTC	CASSPGQATPETQYF
.	TRBV7-9	.	TRBJ1-1	TGTGCCAGCAGTGCCGGGGGTCTCGCTGAAGCTTTCTTT	CASSAGGLAEAFF
.	TRBV4-3	.	TRBJ2-5	TGCGCCAGCAGCCACGTGGCCGGGACAAACCAAGCCACCCAGTACTTC	CASSHVAGTNQATQYF
.	TRBV6-6	once	TRBJ1-2	TGTGCCAGCAGTTACGGGCAGGGCTACACCTTC	CASSYGQGYTF
.	TRBV13	.	TRBJ1-1	TGTGCCAGCAGCTTAGAAAGAGGGAGGGTGACTGAAGCTTTCTTT	CASSLERGRVTEAFF
.	TRBV27	.	TRBJ1-5	TGTGCCAGCAGTTTATGGGGGGATCAGCCCCAGCATTTT	CASSLWGDQPQHF
TRBD2	TRBV10-3	.	TRBJ2-7	TGTGCCACCTTGACTAGCGGGGGGAGCTACGAGCAGTACTTC	CATLTSGGSYEQYF
.	TRBV21-1	.	TRBJ2-3	TGTGCCAGCAGCAAATTAAGCGGCCACACAGATACGCAGTATTTT	CASSKLSGHTDTQYF
.	TRBV4-3	.	TRBJ1-2	TGCGCCAGCAGCCAAGAAAGGAAACAGAACTATGGCTACACCTTC	CASSQERKQNYGYTF
TRBD1	TRBV28	.	TRBJ2-2	TGTGCCAGCAGCCCTATGGACAGGGGGCGGGCCACCGGGGAGCTGTTTTTT	CASSPMDRGRATGELFF
.	TRBV5-4	.	TRBJ1-3	TGTGCCAGCAGCTTAGGACCGAGCGGTTTCCACTCTGGAAACACCATATATTTT	CASSLGPSGFHSGNTIYF
.	TRBV9	.	TRBJ1-3	TGTGCCAGCAGCGGGGAGGGAAACACCATATATTTT	CASSGEGNTIYF
.	TRBV6-4	.	TRBJ2-1	TGTGCCAGCAGTGACTCGAATGTAGCCAATGAGCAGTTCTTC	CASSDSNVANEQFF
.	TRBV7-9	.	TRBJ2-1	TGTGCCAGCAGCCTCTCGGTGAACTTTGAGCAGTTCTTC	CASSLSVNFEQFF
.	TRBV11-2	.	TRBJ1-2	TGTGCCAGCAGCTCTGACTCTTATGGCTACACCTTC	CASSSDSYGYTF
.	TRBV5-5	.	TRBJ1-5	TGTGCCAGCAGCTTGGCGGCGGCTAATCAGCCCCAGCATTTT	CASSLAAANQPQHF
.	TRBV2	.	TRBJ2-5	TGTGCCAGCAGGGCGACAGCAGGAGAGACCCAGTACTTC	CASRATAGETQYF
.	TRBV6-6	.	TRBJ1-5	TGTGCCAGCAGCCTAGGGACACCCGGCCAGCCCCAGCATTTT	CASSLGTPGQPQHF
.	TRBV27	.	TRBJ1-5	TGTGCCAGCGCCTCGGGGGGGGAGGGAGGACAGCCCCAGCATTTT	CASASGGEGGQPQHF
.	TRBV9	.	TRBJ2-7	TGTGCCAGCAGCGGTGACCAGGGCTCCTACGAGCAGTACTTC	CASSGDQGSYEQYF
TRBD1	TRBV7-3	.	TRBJ1-1	TGTGCCAGCAGCGTCCAGGGGGGTGATACTGAAGCTTTCTTT	CASSVQGGDTEAFF
.	TRBV6-1	.	TRBJ2-7	TGTGCCAACCGACAGGATAGCTCCTACGAGCAGTACTTC	CANRQDSSYEQYF
TRBD1	TRBV27	.	TRBJ2-7	TGTGCCAGCAGTCTAATCTCGACAGGGTACGAGCAGTACTTC	CASSLISTGYEQYF
TRBD2	TRBV13	.	TRBJ2-2	TGTGCCAGCAGCCTCCAGACTAGCCTTCTAGCCGGGGAGCTGTTTTTT	CASSLQTSLLAGELFF
.	TRBV6-5	.	TRBJ1-1	TGTGCCAGCAGTCGAGTCCCCGTGGACACTGAAGCTTTCTTT	CASSRVPVDTEAFF
TRBD1	TRBV2	.	TRBJ2-7	TGTGCCAGCAGTGAGACAGGGGGCCGCCCCTACGAGCAGTACTTC	CASSETGGRPYEQYF
TRBD1	TRBV12-5	.	TRBJ2-7	TGTGCTAGTGGCCCCGGACAGGGGGCCTTCTACGAGCAGTACTTC	CASGPGQGAFYEQYF
TRBD1	TRBV6-1	.	TRBJ2-7	TGTGCCAGCAGTGATGGGACAGGGACCTACGAGCAGTACTTC	CASSDGTGTYEQYF
.	TRBV29-1	.	TRBJ1-1	TGCAGCGTTGGGGAGGGCACTGAAGCTTTCTTT	CSVGEGTEAFF
TRBD1	TRBV6-4	.	TRBJ2-2	TGTGCCAGCACCGAGGGACAGGGGGCGGCCGGGGAGCTGTTTTTT	CASTEGQGAAGELFF
.	TRBV5-6	.	TRBJ2-5	TGTGCCAGCAGCTCTGTGACGGGAGCCGAGACCCAGTACTTC	CASSSVTGAETQYF
TRBD2	TRBV9	.	TRBJ2-5	TGTGCCAGCGGCCGTGGCGGGGGGCCCCAAGAGACCCAGTACTTC	CASGRGGGPQETQYF
TRBD2	TRBV6-4	.	TRBJ2-1	TGTGCCAGCAGTGTTAAGGCGGGGGGGATCAATGAGCAGTTCTTC	CASSVKAGGINEQFF
.	TRBV4-3	.	TRBJ1-4	TGCGCCAGCAGCCAAGATATCTGGGGAGGGAATGAAAAACTGTTTTTT	CASSQDIWGGNEKLFF